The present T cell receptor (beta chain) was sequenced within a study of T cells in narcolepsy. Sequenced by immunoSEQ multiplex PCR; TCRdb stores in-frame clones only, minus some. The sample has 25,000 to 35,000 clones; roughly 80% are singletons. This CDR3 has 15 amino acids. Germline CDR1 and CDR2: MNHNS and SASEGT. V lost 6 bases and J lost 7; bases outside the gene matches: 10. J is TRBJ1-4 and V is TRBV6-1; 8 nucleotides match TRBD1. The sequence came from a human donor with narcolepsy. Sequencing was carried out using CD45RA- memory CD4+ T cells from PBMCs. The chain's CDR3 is CASSIAGGVFEKLFF. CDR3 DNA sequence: TGTGCCAGCAGCATCGCAGGGGGCGTTTTTGAAAAACTGTTTTTT.